These 32 T cell receptor beta chains share one sample of origin, sequenced in a study of metastatic and nonmetastatic thyroid tumors. Through MiXCR, TCRdb re-clonotyped the PCR reads. The profile shows about 12,000 clones, roughly 21% of them singletons. Prior to thyroid surgery, none of the patients had received any treatment. Specimen: adjacent normal tissue. These receptors were collected from a female donor with papillary thyroid cancer or a benign thyroid nodule (not recorded which). Some clones in this sample may be carry-over from other donors' samples.

By share, this clone ranks as medium-sized. This chain joins TRBV27 and TRBJ1-4, with TRBD1 matching over 8 bases. V shed 5 bases and J 6 bases; nucleotides not matched to a gene: 2. The germline V gene encodes CDR1 MNHEY and CDR2 SMNVEV (reference sequence). This CDR3 contains 13 residues. The CDR3: CASSPQGDEKLFF. As DNA, the CDR3 is TGTGCCAGCAGTCCACAGGGGGATGAAAAACTGTTTTTT.

This clone showed up many times. The chain combines TRBV4-1 with TRBJ1-4; D remains ambiguous. The germline V gene encodes CDR1 MGHRA and CDR2 YSYEKL. This CDR3 has 15 residues. Trimming stripped 1 base from V and 6 bases from J, with 12 bases between. CDR3 sequence reads: CASSQVSGRDEKLFF. The CDR3 DNA reads TGCGCCAGCAGCCAAGTATCGGGTCGGGATGAAAAACTGTTTTTT.

This clone was found many times. This sequence joins TRBV5-6 and TRBJ2-6, with no clear D. V was pared by 3 bases and J by 0 bases, with 13 bases between. The germline V gene encodes CDR1 SGHDT and CDR2 YYEEEE. This CDR3 has 17 residues. CDR3 sequence reads: CASSCPALPSGANVLTF. CDR3 bases: TGTGCCAGCAGCTGCCCGGCCCTCCCCTCTGGGGCCAACGTCCTGACTTTC.

This clone counts as medium-sized. V usage is TRBV6-2 or TRBV6-3 and J usage is TRBJ1-5; tentative D call: TRBD1 (6 bases). In germline, CDR1 is MNHEY, CDR2 SVGEGT. V was pared by 6 bases and J by 5 bases, with 20 bases between. The CDR3 extends over 16 amino acids. The CDR3 protein is CASRTGTQGGYQPQHF. CDR3 in DNA: TGTGCCAGCAGGACCGGGACACAGGGAGGGTATCAGCCCCAGCATTTT.

This clone was seen repeatedly, ten times or more. This chain links TRBV28 with TRBJ2-3, with TRBD2 matching 8 bases. This CDR3 region has 15 residues. Germline lookup yields CDR1 MDHEN and CDR2 SYDVKM. V lost 5 bases and J lost 4; bases outside the gene matches: 8. CDR3 in DNA: TGTGCCAGCAGTCGACAGCTGACTAGCGCAGATACGCAGTATTTT. Protein: CASSRQLTSADTQYF.

Judged by abundance, this clone is medium-sized. This rearrangement joins TRBV5-1 to TRBJ1-2, with 10 nucleotides matching TRBD1. Per the germline V gene, CDR1 is SGHRS and CDR2 is YFSETQ. The CDR3 spans 14 residues. J was trimmed by 8 bases and V by 4 bases; bases with no gene match: 8. CDR3 bases: TGCGCCAGCAGCAGGGACAGGGGAATCTCCGGCTACACCTTC. As protein: CASSRDRGISGYTF.

This clone was recorded a few times. One end of the junction varies from germline; a read error may be responsible. V and J are TRBV7-2 and TRBJ2-7; D remains unclear. CDR3 length: 11 residues. Germline V lookup: CDR1 SGHTA, CDR2 FQGNSA. CDR3 loop: CASSLAYGQYF. CDR3 DNA: TGTGCCAGCAGCTTAGCCTACGGGCAGTACTTC.

This clone was counted ten times or more. CDR3 DNA: TGTGCCTGGAGTACTATAGACAGGGCCTTTAATTCACCCCTCCACTTT. Its protein product is CAWSTIDRAFNSPLHF. The V and J genes are TRBV30 and TRBJ1-6; 7 bases align to TRBD1. V dropped 2 bases and J dropped 6; count of bases not matched to a gene: 10. This CDR3 is built from 16 residues. Germline assignment: CDR1 GTSNPN and CDR2 SVGIG (reference sequence).

The sample holds a few counts of this clone. This sequence joins TRBV6-1 and TRBJ1-2; TRBD1 aligns across 8 bases. The germline V gene has CDR1 MNHNS and CDR2 SASEGT. Trimming took 8 bases from V and 3 from J; bases not matched to a gene: 5. This CDR3 region has 13 residues. In nucleotides, the CDR3 is TGTGCCAGCGTACCAGGGGGCGACTATGGCTACACCTTC. Protein: CASVPGGDYGYTF.

The chain recombines TRBV6-1 with TRBJ2-1, with TRBD2 as a possible D gene (6 bases). Between the trimmed V and J ends, which lost 6 bases and 1 base, there was a span of 22 bases. The CDR3 sequence is 18 residues long. Germline V gene data show CDR1 as MNHNS and CDR2 as SASEGT. The CDR3 bases are TGTGCCAGCAGCTTGGCCTTTGCGGGTGGGGGGTCCTACAATGAGCAGTTCTTC. Translated: CASSLAFAGGGSYNEQFF.

In this sample, this clone turned up a few times. The chain uses TRBV27 and TRBJ2-7; 9 bases line up with TRBD2. This CDR3 is 14 amino acids long. Germline V gives CDR1 MNHEY, CDR2 SMNVEV (reference sequence). V was pared by 3 bases and J by 4 bases, with 4 bases of the junction left unmatched. As DNA, the CDR3 is TGTGCCAGCAGTTTGGAAAGCGGGAGGTACGAGCAGTACTTC. It encodes CASSLESGRYEQYF.

By share of the sample, this clone is medium-sized. This chain's CDR3 is CASSDLPRAGGTDTQYF. In DNA, the CDR3 is TGTGCCAGCAGTGACCTACCCAGAGCGGGGGGCACAGATACGCAGTATTTT. The rearrangement joins TRBV6-1 to TRBJ2-3; TRBD2 aligns across 8 bases. The CDR3 runs to 17 residues. Per the germline V gene, CDR1 is MNHNS and CDR2 is SASEGT. Trimming cost V 3 bases and J 1 base; bases outside gene matches: 9.

This clone appeared many times. This sequence joins TRBV5-6 and TRBJ2-7; 8 nucleotides align to TRBD1. Germline CDR1 SGHDT, CDR2 YYEEEE. The CDR3 covers 17 residues. J gave up 3 bases and V 4 bases, and 15 bases lay outside the gene matches. The CDR3 DNA reads TGTGCCAGCAGCGCGACCCGACCCGGGACAGGAAACTACGAGCAGTACTTC. This translates into CASSATRPGTGNYEQYF.

This clone has at least ten counts. The rearrangement joins TRBV11-1 to TRBJ1-1, with a weak D call TRBD1 (5 bases). CDR1 and CDR2 from the germline V gene are SGHAT and FQDESV (reference sequence). V lost 4 bases and J lost 0, with 18 bases in between. This CDR3 is built from 17 residues. The chain's CDR3 is CASSSRGRGGMNTEAFF. As DNA, the CDR3 is TGTGCCAGCAGCTCTAGGGGCCGTGGGGGGATGAACACTGAAGCTTTCTTT.

By frequency in the sample, this clone is medium-sized (0.01 to 0.1%). The chain links TRBV27 to TRBJ2-7, with D uncertain. The germline gives CDR1 MNHEY, CDR2 SMNVEV (reference sequence). CDR3 length: 11 amino acids. Deletions cut 5 bases from V and 6 bases from J, with 8 bases between. This CDR3 reads CASSPLVEQYF. The CDR3 DNA reads as TGTGCCAGCAGTCCATTGGTCGAGCAGTACTTC.

By sample fraction, this clone is medium-sized (0.01 to 0.1%). The rearrangement joins TRBV6-1 to TRBJ1-2; 11 bases align to TRBD1. Germline lookup yields CDR1 MNHNS and CDR2 SASEGT. Germline trimming cut 6 bases from V and 7 bases from J; bases unmatched to any gene: 10. This CDR3 is built from 15 residues. The chain's CDR3 is CASSRSPGTGGGYTF. CDR3 bases: TGTGCCAGCAGCCGATCCCCCGGGACAGGGGGTGGCTACACCTTC.

In this sample, this clone turned up many times. The chain combines TRBV7-9 with TRBJ2-1; tentative D call: TRBD2 (5 bases). The CDR3 length is 15 residues. The ends were cut back, 8 bases at V and 0 bases at J, with 14 bases in the middle. CDR1 and CDR2 from the germline V gene are SEHNR and FQNEAQ (reference sequence). The CDR3 is CASSPRGISYNEQFF. CDR3 coding DNA: TGTGCCAGCTCCCCCCGGGGTATCTCCTACAATGAGCAGTTCTTC.

As for this clone: The same CDR3 arises from other DNA sequences in this sample as well. V gene TRBV28 combines with J gene TRBJ1-6; D not resolved. The V end lost 6 bases, the J end lost 7 bases, and 13 bases lay between the germline ends. CDR3 length: 14 amino acids. The V gene's germline CDR1 is MDHEN and CDR2 SYDVKM. The CDR3 nucleotides read TGTGCCAGCAGGCGTGCTGGGCTGAATTCACCCCTCCACTTT. This encodes CASRRAGLNSPLHF.

This clone rates as medium-sized. For the CDR3, the DNA is TGTGCCAGCATGGGCATACATAGCAATCAGCCCCAGCATTTT. This sequence encodes CASMGIHSNQPQHF. The gene calls are TRBV2 and TRBJ1-5; the D is unclear. Germline V gene lookup returns CDR1 SNHLY and CDR2 FYNNEI. Trimming removed 7 bases at V and 0 bases at J, with 10 bases between. The CDR3 runs to 14 residues.

The V and J genes are TRBV28 and TRBJ1-1, with D possibly being TRBD1 (5 bases). V lost 2 bases to trimming and J lost 6 bases, with 13 bases between them. Looked up from germline, CDR1 is MDHEN and CDR2 is SYDVKM. CDR3 length: 14 residues. The CDR3 here is CASSLPGMGAEAFF. In nucleotides, the CDR3 is TGTGCCAGCAGTTTACCAGGGATGGGCGCTGAAGCTTTCTTT.

This clone appeared many times. The junction differs from germline at one of its ends, possibly a read error. V usage is TRBV6-2 or TRBV6-3 and J usage is TRBJ2-6; D may be TRBD1 (5 bases). Germline values: CDR1 MNHEY, CDR2 SVGEGT. The CDR3 contains 16 residues. CDR3 residues: CASSYMAYSGANVPTF. The CDR3 bases are TGTGCCAGCAGTTACATGGCGTACTCTGGGGCCAACGTCCCGACTTTC.

Ten or more counts support this clone. Here the CDR3 DNA reads TGCGCCAGCAGCCACCTAGGACTAGCGAACACCGGGGAGCTGTTTTTT. Translation gives CASSHLGLANTGELFF. J is TRBJ2-2 and V is TRBV4-1; 7 bases match TRBD2. This CDR3 is 16 amino acids long. Trimming took 3 bases from V and 0 from J; bases not matched to a gene: 4. CDR1 and CDR2 (germline): MGHRA, YSYEKL.

This chain links TRBV5-3 with TRBJ2-3; 7 bases align to TRBD2. TRBV5-3 is noted as an ORF with a role that remains uncertain. With 0 bases clipped from V and 7 bases from J, the junction kept 14 bases outside the gene matches. The CDR3 contains 17 residues. CDR3 loop: CARSLDYSAGVLNTQYF. In DNA, the CDR3 is TGTGCCAGAAGCTTGGATTACTCGGCGGGAGTGTTGAATACGCAGTATTTT.

By proportion, this clone is medium-sized. In the same sample, other DNA sequences code for this CDR3. The rearrangement links TRBV12-3 or TRBV12-4 to TRBJ2-7, with 10 positions matching TRBD1. The CDR3 runs 15 residues. With 3 bases clipped from V and 4 bases from J, the junction kept 6 bases outside the gene matches. The CDR3 bases are TGTGCCAGCAGTTTCGGACAGGGGGGGGGATACGAGCAGTACTTC. Encoded protein: CASSFGQGGGYEQYF.

This clone showed up just a few times. One junction end does not reproduce the germline sequence, and a read error may be involved. The rearrangement links TRBV6-2 or TRBV6-3 to TRBJ1-6; D uncertain. Germline V gives CDR1 MNHEY, CDR2 SVGEGT. The CDR3 is 15 amino acids. The CDR3 loop reads CASMATTVGNSLLHF. CDR3 bases: TGTGCCAGCATGGCTACCACAGTGGGGAATTCACTCCTCCACTTT.

Points on this clone: The junction departs from germline at one end; a sequencing error may be responsible. Other DNA sequences from this sample encode an identical CDR3 as well. The genes are TRBV20-1 and TRBJ1-2; 8 bases match TRBD1. CDR3 length: 13 amino acids. Germline loops: CDR1 DFQATT, CDR2 SNEGSKA (reference sequence). The DNA of the CDR3 is TGCAGTGCGAGAGACAGGGGTCACGGTGGATACACCTTC. Amino acid sequence: CSARDRGHGGYTF.

This clone turned up a few times. J is TRBJ1-2 and V is TRBV7-2, with TRBD1 matching over 8 bases. The CDR3 totals 15 residues. J was trimmed by 8 bases and V by 2 bases; bases with no gene match: 10. From germline, CDR1 is SGHTA and CDR2 FQGNSA. The CDR3 loop reads CASSLSGRGLGGYTF. The CDR3 nucleotides read TGTGCCAGCAGCTTATCGGGCAGGGGGCTTGGAGGCTACACCTTC.

This clone ranks as medium-sized (0.01 to 0.1%). J is TRBJ1-5 and V is TRBV28; the D gene is possibly TRBD1 (6 bases). V lost 6 bases and J 0 bases, leaving 24 bases between the germline ends. This CDR3 is 19 amino acids long. The germline V gene encodes CDR1 MDHEN and CDR2 SYDVKM. DNA for the CDR3: TGTGCCAGCAGCGAATACCGGGACACCAACGTTTATAGCAATCAGCCCCAGCATTTT. This codes for CASSEYRDTNVYSNQPQHF.

This clone was detected only once. V and J are TRBV7-8 and TRBJ2-5; 9 bases are shared with TRBD2. V trimming: 1 base; J trimming: 4 bases; junction bases outside the gene matches: 7. CDR1 and CDR2 from the germline V gene are SGHVS and FQNEAQ. This CDR3 is 16 amino acids long. CDR3: CASSLGGGGARETQYF. The DNA for the CDR3 is TGTGCCAGCAGCTTAGGAGGCGGGGGGGCCCGAGAGACCCAGTACTTC.

This clone was found many times. Possible read error: a much larger clone is one base away. This sequence joins TRBV7-6 and TRBJ1-1; the D gene is possibly TRBD1 (6 bases). CDR3 length equals 15 residues. Germline V gives CDR1 SGHVS, CDR2 FNYEAQ. V lost 5 bases, J lost 3 bases, and 16 bases lay in between. The CDR3 is CASSRQEPMDTEAFF. Written as DNA, the CDR3 is TGTGCCAGCAGCCGACAGGAGCCCATGGACACTGAAGCTTTCTTT.

This chain links TRBV27 with TRBJ1-2, with 7 bases identical to TRBD1. Germline V CDR1 and CDR2: MNHEY, SMNVEV (reference sequence). Trimming removed 8 bases from V and 2 bases from J; junction bases left unmatched: 8. This CDR3 has 14 residues. CDR3 in DNA: TGTGCCAGCGCCGCCAGGGGGAAGAACTATGGCTACACCTTC. Translation: CASAARGKNYGYTF.

This clone came up many times. The CDR3, as DNA: TGCGCCAGCAGCTTGGGACTCCCTGGCTACGAGCAGTACTTC. This encodes CASSLGLPGYEQYF. The V call is TRBV5-1, the J call TRBJ2-7, with D unresolved. Germline-derived CDR1 and CDR2 are SGHRS and YFSETQ. The V end lost 0 bases, the J end lost 3 bases, and 10 bases lay between the germline ends. The CDR3 length is 14 residues.